This is a list of T cell receptor beta chains from one sample in a study of CD8 T cells in Susac syndrome. MiXCR was run by TCRdb on the immunoSEQ multiplex PCR reads, yielding one entry per CDR3 protein. This table has about 120,000 distinct CDR3 sequences, around 93% appearing once. What was sequenced was CD8+ T cells from PBMCs. These receptors originate from a human donor in good health. Both conserved end residues are part of each CDR3. The order of the fields is V gene, J gene, CDR3 length, D gene, CDR3 protein. The D gene is left open where the match is weak.

>TRBV20-1|TRBJ2-5|14|TRBD2
CSARGSGRQETQYF
>TRBV5-1|TRBJ2-2|16|NA
CASSSRTALGTGELFF
>TRBV5-6|TRBJ2-1|15|TRBD2
CASSPGGSSYNEQFF
>TRBV14|TRBJ2-5|15|TRBD2
CASSPLAGSRETQYF
>TRBV19|TRBJ1-1|11|NA
CASSINTEAFF
>TRBV7-3|TRBJ2-6|16|NA
CASSLGGASGANVLTF
>TRBV20-1|TRBJ2-5|16|TRBD2
CSATGTSGGYQETQYF
>TRBV10-3|TRBJ2-2|14|NA
CAIVGSPNTGELFF
>TRBV5-4|TRBJ2-1|15|TRBD1
CASSVDIRGNNEQFF
>TRBV4-1|TRBJ2-7|15|TRBD1
CASSQGSRGMWEQYF
>TRBV3-1|TRBJ2-2|15|NA
CASSPRVQVTGELFF
>TRBV7-3|TRBJ2-3|16|NA
CASSLFSGSIPDTQYF
>TRBV7-9|TRBJ2-4|11|NA
CASSPVSFQYF
>TRBV5-6|TRBJ2-7|15|TRBD1
CASSWTGGFSYEQYF
>TRBV6-5|TRBJ2-6|12|NA
CARGLGANVLTF
>TRBV6-2/TRBV6-3|TRBJ2-5|15|TRBD2
CASSFAAGGPGTQYF
>TRBV3-1|TRBJ2-1|14|TRBD2
CASSQMSSGGDLFF
>TRBV5-1|TRBJ2-1|16|TRBD2
CASSPPEASGMDEQFF
>TRBV6-1|TRBJ2-3|16|TRBD2
CASRRGIAGGTDTQYF
>TRBV20-1|TRBJ2-1|16|NA
CSARDYGGATYNEQFF
>TRBV4-3|TRBJ2-7|14|TRBD1
CASTQGQGFYEQYF
>TRBV30|TRBJ1-1|13|TRBD1
CAWSFRQGAEAFF
>TRBV7-9|TRBJ2-5|15|NA
CASSPGSILQETQYF
>TRBV29-1|TRBJ1-1|10|NA
CSVASNEAFF
>TRBV7-2|TRBJ1-1|15|TRBD1
CASSWGDRLNTEAFF
>TRBV7-9|TRBJ1-1|15|NA
CASSLVRQLNTEAFF
>TRBV3-1|TRBJ2-7|12|NA
CASSPLGREQYF
>TRBV18|TRBJ2-7|14|NA
CASSPAGVTYEQYF
>TRBV19|TRBJ2-2|16|TRBD1
CASSQDHRGGTGELFF
>TRBV6-5|TRBJ1-5|13|NA
CASSYSGVQPQHF
>TRBV5-1|TRBJ2-1|16|TRBD2
CASSLAGTSGSTEQFF
>TRBV9|TRBJ2-1|16|TRBD1
CASSVTAGTADNEQFF
>TRBV7-2|TRBJ2-7|12|NA
CASSLTGDEQYF
>TRBV14|TRBJ2-1|16|TRBD2
CASSQDRGRVYNEQFF
>TRBV7-9|TRBJ2-3|14|NA
CASSFSGPPDTQYF
>TRBV5-1|TRBJ2-1|14|TRBD2
CASSLDSEGGLQFF
>TRBV18|TRBJ1-1|14|NA
CASSPRTVNTEAFF
>TRBV23-1|TRBJ1-2|13|NA
CASIQGLLHGYTF
>TRBV4-2|TRBJ2-5|13|NA
CASSAGMQETQYF
>TRBV5-1|TRBJ1-1|14|NA
CASSLLVQHPEAFF
>TRBV19|TRBJ2-5|13|NA
CASSVSQSETQYF
>TRBV7-8|TRBJ2-2|16|NA
CASSHRGSENTGELFF
>TRBV20-1|TRBJ2-3|15|TRBD2
CSARDLAGASDTQYF
>TRBV6-5|TRBJ2-4|15|NA
CASSYLGSAKNIQYF
>TRBV7-2|TRBJ1-4|15|TRBD1
CASSSPGQGREKLFF
>TRBV6-5|TRBJ1-1|11|NA
CASSYKAEAFF
>TRBV25-1|TRBJ1-1|16|TRBD1
CASSATDRATNTEAFF
>TRBV19|TRBJ2-2|13|NA
CASQGWNTGELFF
>TRBV7-8|TRBJ2-2|13|NA
CASRSGGTGELFF
>TRBV12-3/TRBV12-4|TRBJ1-5|15|NA
CASSFYGSYDQPQHF
>TRBV7-2|TRBJ2-5|14|TRBD1
CASRASRAGGTQYF
>TRBV29-1|TRBJ1-1|12|TRBD1
CSGQGGNTEAFF